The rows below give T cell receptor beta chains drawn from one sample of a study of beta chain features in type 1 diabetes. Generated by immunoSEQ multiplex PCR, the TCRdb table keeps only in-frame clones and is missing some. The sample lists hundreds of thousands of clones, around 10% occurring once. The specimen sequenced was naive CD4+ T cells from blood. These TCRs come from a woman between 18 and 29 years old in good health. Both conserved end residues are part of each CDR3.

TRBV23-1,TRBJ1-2,CASSHSPGLPAGGYTF
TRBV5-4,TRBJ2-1,CASSRPSWGRAGNEQFF
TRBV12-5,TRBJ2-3,CASAHGGTDTQYF
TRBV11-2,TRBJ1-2,CASSSADTYGYTF
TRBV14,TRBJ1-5,CASSESRGTPQHF
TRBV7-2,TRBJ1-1,CASSFSGTWAFF
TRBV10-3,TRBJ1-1,CAISSQGVKSEAFF
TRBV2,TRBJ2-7,CASRAGLAGSEQYF
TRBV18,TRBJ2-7,CASSPGLAGGYEQYF
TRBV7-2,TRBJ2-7,CASSPVTDLYEQYF
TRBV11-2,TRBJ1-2,CASSHGLRDRARNGYTF
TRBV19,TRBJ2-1,CASSEPGLARNEQFF
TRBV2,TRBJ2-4,CASRTNPGLAGQVGKNIQYF
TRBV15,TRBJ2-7,CATSRDGGAYEQYF
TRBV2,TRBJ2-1,CASSDSVGVNEQFF
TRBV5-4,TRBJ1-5,CASSLGQAGQPQHF
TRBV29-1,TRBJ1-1,CSVRGSYTEAFF
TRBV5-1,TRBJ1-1,CASSLNRGGTEAFF
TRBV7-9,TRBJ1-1,CASSLQMNTEAFF
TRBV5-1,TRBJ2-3,CASSYGTSGAGSDTQYF
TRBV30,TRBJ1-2,CAWSALQGHGYTF
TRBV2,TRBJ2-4,CASSQTSGGAMAKNIQYF
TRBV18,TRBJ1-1,CASSPQGGTEAFF
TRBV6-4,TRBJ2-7,CASSASGGSYEQYF
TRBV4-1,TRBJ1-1,CASRMPGQRFMNTEAFF
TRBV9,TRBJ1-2,CASSATDRGFPYGYTF
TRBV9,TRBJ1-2,CASSPGQENYGYTF
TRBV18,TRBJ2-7,CASSPPGSGRTYEQYF
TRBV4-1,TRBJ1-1,CASSQRTGNTEAFF
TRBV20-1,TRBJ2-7,CSLAGVREQYF
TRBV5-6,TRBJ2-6,CASSFFQGAFSGANVLTF
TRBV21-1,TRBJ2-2,CASSKEEEGPNTGELFF
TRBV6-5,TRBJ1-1,CASSSLDRGRTEAFF
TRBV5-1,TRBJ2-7,CASSLRREGPTYEQYF
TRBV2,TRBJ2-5,CASSEGATPTQYF
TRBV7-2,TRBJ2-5,CASSRGLAGGLLETQYF
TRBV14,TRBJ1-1,CASSPRVNTEAFF
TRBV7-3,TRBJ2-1,CASSPALDRAEQFF
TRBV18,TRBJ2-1,CASSPPSSRSQFF
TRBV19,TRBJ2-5,CASSARLAGRKETQYF
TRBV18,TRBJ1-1,CASSPAGSEAFF
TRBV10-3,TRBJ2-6,CAITGQGASSGANVLTF
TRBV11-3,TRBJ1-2,CASSLRTGRYGYTF
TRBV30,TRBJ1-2,CAWSARTGFGYTF
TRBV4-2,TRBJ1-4,CASSQESGLSTNEKLFF
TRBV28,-,CASTLSSYEQYF
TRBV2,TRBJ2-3,CASSESRVNTQYF
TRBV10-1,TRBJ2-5,CASSEPGEAQYF
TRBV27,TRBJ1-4,CASSSTGRGLFF
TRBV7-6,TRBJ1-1,CASSAGTVPEAFF
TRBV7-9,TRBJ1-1,CASSPWGTGKMNTEAFF
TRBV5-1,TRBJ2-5,CASSAGTSGRRYQETQYF
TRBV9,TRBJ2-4,CASSVQGGGNIQYF
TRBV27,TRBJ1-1,CASSFLGASPTEAFF
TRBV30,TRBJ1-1,CAWSVRGPKAFF
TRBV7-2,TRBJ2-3,CASSQRTIGVSADTQYF
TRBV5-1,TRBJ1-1,CASSLDSGTEAFF
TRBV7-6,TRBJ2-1,CASSLAAGSSYNEQFF
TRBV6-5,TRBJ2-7,CASSKGTGYEQYF
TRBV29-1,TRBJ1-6,CSVEKSATLSSPLHF